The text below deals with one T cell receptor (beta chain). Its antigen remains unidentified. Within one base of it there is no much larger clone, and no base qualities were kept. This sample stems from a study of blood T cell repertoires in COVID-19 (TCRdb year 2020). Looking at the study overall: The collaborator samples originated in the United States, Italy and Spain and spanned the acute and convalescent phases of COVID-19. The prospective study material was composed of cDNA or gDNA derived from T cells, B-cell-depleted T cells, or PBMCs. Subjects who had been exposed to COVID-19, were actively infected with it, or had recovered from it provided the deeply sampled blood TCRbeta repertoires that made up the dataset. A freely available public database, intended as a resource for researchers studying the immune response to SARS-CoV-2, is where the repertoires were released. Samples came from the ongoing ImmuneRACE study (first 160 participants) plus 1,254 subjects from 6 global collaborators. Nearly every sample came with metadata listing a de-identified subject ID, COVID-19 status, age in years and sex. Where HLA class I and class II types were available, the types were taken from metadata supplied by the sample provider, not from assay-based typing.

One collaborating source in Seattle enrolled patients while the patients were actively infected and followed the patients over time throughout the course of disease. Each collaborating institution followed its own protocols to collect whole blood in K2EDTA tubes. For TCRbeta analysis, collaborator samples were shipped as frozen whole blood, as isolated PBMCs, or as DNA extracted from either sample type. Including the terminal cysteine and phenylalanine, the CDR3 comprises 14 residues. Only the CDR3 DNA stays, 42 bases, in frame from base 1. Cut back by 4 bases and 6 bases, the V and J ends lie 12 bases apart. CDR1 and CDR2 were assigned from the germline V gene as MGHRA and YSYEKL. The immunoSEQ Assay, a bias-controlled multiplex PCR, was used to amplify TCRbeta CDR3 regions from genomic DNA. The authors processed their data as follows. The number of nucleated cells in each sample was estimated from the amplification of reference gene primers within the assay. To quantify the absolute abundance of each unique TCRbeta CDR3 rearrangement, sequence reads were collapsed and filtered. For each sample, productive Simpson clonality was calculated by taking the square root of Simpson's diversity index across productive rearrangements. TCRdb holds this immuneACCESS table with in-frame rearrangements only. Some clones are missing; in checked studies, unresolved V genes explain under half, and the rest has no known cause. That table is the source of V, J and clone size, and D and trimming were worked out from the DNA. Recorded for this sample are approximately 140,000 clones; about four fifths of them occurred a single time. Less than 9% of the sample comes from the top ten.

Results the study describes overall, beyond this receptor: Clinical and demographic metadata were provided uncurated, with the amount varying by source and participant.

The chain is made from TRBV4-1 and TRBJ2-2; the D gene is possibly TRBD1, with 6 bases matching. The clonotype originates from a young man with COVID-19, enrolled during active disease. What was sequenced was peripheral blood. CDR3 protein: CASSPTGIAGELFF. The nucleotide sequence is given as TGCGCCAGCAGCCCAACAGGGATTGCCGGGGAGCTGTTTTTT.